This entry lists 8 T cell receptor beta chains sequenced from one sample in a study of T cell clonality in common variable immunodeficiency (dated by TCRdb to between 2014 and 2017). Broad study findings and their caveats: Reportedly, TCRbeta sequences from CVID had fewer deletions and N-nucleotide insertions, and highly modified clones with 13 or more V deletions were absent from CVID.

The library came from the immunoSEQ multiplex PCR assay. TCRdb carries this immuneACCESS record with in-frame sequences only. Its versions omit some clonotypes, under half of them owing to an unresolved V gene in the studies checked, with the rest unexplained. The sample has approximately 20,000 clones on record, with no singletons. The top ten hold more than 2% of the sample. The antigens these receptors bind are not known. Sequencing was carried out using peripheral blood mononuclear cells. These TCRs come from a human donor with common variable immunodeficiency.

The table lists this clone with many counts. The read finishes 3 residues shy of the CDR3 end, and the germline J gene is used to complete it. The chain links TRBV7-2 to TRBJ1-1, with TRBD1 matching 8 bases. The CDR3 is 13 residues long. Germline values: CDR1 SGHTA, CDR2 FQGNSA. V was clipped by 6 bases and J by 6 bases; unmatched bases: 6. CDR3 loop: CASRGQGLAEAFF. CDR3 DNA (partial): TGTGCCAGCAGAGGACAGGGTCTTGCTGAA.

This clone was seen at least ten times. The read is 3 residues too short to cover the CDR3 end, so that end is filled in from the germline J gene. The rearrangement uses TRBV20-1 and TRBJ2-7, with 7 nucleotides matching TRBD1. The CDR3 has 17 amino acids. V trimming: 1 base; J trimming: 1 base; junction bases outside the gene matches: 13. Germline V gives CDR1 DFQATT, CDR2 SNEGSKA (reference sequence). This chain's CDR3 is CSARVKTGVKASYEQYF. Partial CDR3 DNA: TGCAGTGCTAGAGTTAAAACAGGGGTTAAAGCATCCTACGAG.

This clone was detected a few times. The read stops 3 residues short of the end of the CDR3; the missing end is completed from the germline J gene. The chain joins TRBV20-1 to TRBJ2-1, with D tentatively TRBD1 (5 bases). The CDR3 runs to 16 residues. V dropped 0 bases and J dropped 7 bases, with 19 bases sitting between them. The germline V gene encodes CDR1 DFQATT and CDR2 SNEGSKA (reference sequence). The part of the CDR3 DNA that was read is TGCAGTGCTAGAGAAGGGGTTCAGACTCCCCGGAATGAG. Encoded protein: CSAREGVQTPRNE. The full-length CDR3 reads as CSAREGVQTPRNEQFF.

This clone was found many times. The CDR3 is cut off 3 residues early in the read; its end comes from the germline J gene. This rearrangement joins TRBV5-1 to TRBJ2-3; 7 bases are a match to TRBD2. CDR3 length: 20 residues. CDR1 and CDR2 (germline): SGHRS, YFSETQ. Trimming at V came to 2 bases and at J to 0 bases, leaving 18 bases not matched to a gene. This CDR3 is CASSLWARESLGTSTDTQYF. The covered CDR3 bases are TGCGCCAGCAGCTTATGGGCGCGGGAGAGCCTGGGGACTAGCACAGATACG.

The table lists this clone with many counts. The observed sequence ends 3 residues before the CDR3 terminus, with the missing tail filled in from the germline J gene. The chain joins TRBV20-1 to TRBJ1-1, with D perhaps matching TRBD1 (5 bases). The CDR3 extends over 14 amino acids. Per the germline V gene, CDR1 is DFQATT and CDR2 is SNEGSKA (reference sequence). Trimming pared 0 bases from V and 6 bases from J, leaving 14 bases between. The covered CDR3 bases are TGCAGTGCTAGAGACCAAGGGAGGGGCCCTGAA. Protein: CSARDQGRGPE. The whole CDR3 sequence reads CSARDQGRGPEAFF.

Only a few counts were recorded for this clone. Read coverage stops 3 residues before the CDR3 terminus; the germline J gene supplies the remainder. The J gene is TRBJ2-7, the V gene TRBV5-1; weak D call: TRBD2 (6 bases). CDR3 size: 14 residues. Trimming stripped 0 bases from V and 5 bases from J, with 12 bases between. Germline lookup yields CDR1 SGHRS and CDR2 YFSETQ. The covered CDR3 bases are TGCGCCAGCAGCTTGGGAGCGGGTACCCACGAG. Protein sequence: CASSLGAGTHE. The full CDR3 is CASSLGAGTHEQYF.

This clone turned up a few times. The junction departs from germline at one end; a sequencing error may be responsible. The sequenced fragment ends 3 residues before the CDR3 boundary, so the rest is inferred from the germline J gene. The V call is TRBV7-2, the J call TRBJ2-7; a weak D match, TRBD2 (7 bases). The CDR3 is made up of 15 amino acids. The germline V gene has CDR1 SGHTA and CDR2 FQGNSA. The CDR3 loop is CAGSLKGGRGYEQYF. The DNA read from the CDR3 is TGTGCCGGCAGCTTAAAGGGGGGGCGCGGATACGAG.

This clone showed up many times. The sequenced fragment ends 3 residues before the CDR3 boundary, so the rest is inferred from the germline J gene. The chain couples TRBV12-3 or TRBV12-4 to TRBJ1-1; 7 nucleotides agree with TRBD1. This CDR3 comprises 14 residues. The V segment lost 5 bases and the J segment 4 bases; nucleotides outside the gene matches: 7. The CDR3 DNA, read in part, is TGTGCCAGCAGTACGACAGGGAGGGGCACTGAA. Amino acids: CASSTTGRGTE. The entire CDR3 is CASSTTGRGTEAFF.